This is a list of T cell receptor beta chains from one sample in a study of T-cell memory formation after mild COVID-19. In TCRdb, the 5' RACE reads were re-called with MiXCR into one record per CDR3 protein. The sample lists approximately 350,000 distinct CDR3 sequences; around 27% were seen once. Sequencing input: PBMCs or a T cell subset sorted from them (not recorded which). The receptors stem from an adult woman who had mild COVID-19 (a few samples of this study predate the infection). Cell type and time point are not known. The CDR3 runs from the conserved cysteine through the conserved F or W. D genes are given only for firm matches. Size is stated for part of the rows, as once, few or many counts, or as a class when the clone is expanded.

V gene,D gene,J gene,clone size,CDR3 DNA,CDR3 protein
TRBV29-1,TRBD1,TRBJ2-3,.,TGCAGCGTTGAACTACAGGGGGTAGATACGCAGTATTTT,CSVELQGVDTQYF
TRBV6-6,TRBD1,TRBJ1-4,few,TGTGCCAGCAGGCCCGGGACAGGGGGCTTAAAACTGTTTTTT,CASRPGTGGLKLFF
TRBV30,.,TRBJ2-5,few,TGTGCCTGGAGTGTACGGGAGACCCAGTACTTC,CAWSVRETQYF
TRBV7-3,TRBD1,TRBJ1-1,.,TGTGCCAGCAGCTTGGGACAGGGTAAAGGGGGTTTCACTGAAGCTTTCTTT,CASSLGQGKGGFTEAFF
TRBV21-1,.,TRBJ2-3,few,TGTGCCAGCAGTTTCACTAGTCAGGTCCCTAGCGCAGATACGCAGTATTTT,CASSFTSQVPSADTQYF
TRBV6-5,TRBD1,TRBJ2-2,.,TGTGCCAGCAGTTACGGACAGGCCGGCGGGGAGCTGTTTTTT,CASSYGQAGGELFF
TRBV4-2,.,TRBJ2-1,.,TGTGCCAGCAGCTCACGCGCAGGCCGTGGTGAGCAGTTCTTC,CASSSRAGRGEQFF
TRBV6-5,TRBD1,TRBJ1-6,.,TGTGCCAGCAGTGACGGCGGACAGGGTAGTAGGTCCCTCCACTTT,CASSDGGQGSRSLHF
TRBV12-3/TRBV12-4,TRBD1,TRBJ2-7,.,TGTGCCAGCAGGGATAGGACAGGGGTCTACGAGCAGTACTTC,CASRDRTGVYEQYF
TRBV4-1,.,TRBJ1-1,.,TGCGCCAGCAGCCACATGGGACGGGGCCGTTTATTT,CASSHMGRGRLF
TRBV3-1,.,TRBJ2-6,few,TGTGCCAGCAGCCAAGATTCGGCAGGGAGCTCGGGTGGGGCCAACGTCCTGACTTTC,CASSQDSAGSSGGANVLTF
TRBV30,TRBD2,TRBJ2-5,few,TGTGCCTGGAGGGCCGGGGGGCAAGAGACCCAGTACTTC,CAWRAGGQETQYF
TRBV30,.,TRBJ2-3,few,TGTGCCTGGAATAGGGGCCTGGGGACAGATACGCAGTATTTT,CAWNRGLGTDTQYF
TRBV6-5,.,TRBJ1-5,.,TGTGCCAGCAGTTACGGCAATAGCAATCAGCCCCAGCATTTT,CASSYGNSNQPQHF